These T cell receptor beta chains were read from a single sample in a study of T cell responses to AZD1222 COVID-19 vaccine. This table comes from immunoSEQ multiplex PCR, and its TCRdb copy is limited to in-frame clones, with some not included. The sample holds under 200,000 clones; approximately 90% are singletons and the top ten take approximately 0.97%. The source material was peripheral blood, sampled on day 0 of AZD1222 vaccination. The receptor set was obtained from an adult in good health. CDR3s include the opening cysteine and the closing phenylalanine or tryptophan. D genes are given only for firm matches. Some rows mark clone size as missing; the rest say once, few, many or name a class of expanded clone.

TRBV12-3/TRBV12-4	-	13	TRBJ1-5	TRBD1	TGTGCCAGCAGGGGGACAGGCAATCAGCCCCAGCATTTT	CASRGTGNQPQHF
TRBV27	-	15	TRBJ2-3	TRBD2	TGTGCCAGCAGTTATAGGCGGGGGGGCACAGATACGCAGTATTTT	CASSYRRGGTDTQYF
TRBV21-1	-	17	TRBJ1-6	-	TGTGCCAGCAGCGAGATCAGACAGGGGCCAGATAATTCACCCCTCCACTTT	CASSEIRQGPDNSPLHF
TRBV27	-	17	TRBJ1-5	-	TGTGCCAGCAGTTTAAGGGTGACAGGCGATAGCAATCAGCCCCAGCATTTT	CASSLRVTGDSNQPQHF
TRBV7-7	-	14	TRBJ2-1	TRBD2	TGTGCCAGCAGCTCCGGACTAGCAGACAATGAGCAGTTCTTC	CASSSGLADNEQFF
TRBV12-3/TRBV12-4	-	13	TRBJ2-2	TRBD2	TGTGCCAGCAGTTTCCGGGGGGGCCAAGAGCTGTTTTTT	CASSFRGGQELFF
TRBV7-6	-	15	TRBJ2-5	TRBD2	TGTGCCAGCAGCCCCACGGGGGGGAACCAAGAGACCCAGTACTTC	CASSPTGGNQETQYF
TRBV27	-	17	TRBJ2-7	-	TGTGCCAGCAGACCCCCCAGGGGGCGGGAGGGCCAGTACGAGCAGTACTTC	CASRPPRGREGQYEQYF
TRBV5-1	-	16	TRBJ2-2	TRBD1	TGCGCCAGCAGCTTGATCCGGACAGGTAACACCGGGGAGCTGTTTTTT	CASSLIRTGNTGELFF
TRBV11-3	once	11	TRBJ2-1	-	TGTGCCAGCAGCTTAGAGGGCGAGCAGTTCTTC	CASSLEGEQFF
TRBV12-3/TRBV12-4	few	13	TRBJ1-2	TRBD1	TGTGCCAGCAATAAACAGGGGACCTATGGCTACACCTTC	CASNKQGTYGYTF
TRBV4-1	-	15	TRBJ2-3	-	TGCGCCAGCAGCCTCATCCGAGGTAGCACAGATACGCAGTATTTT	CASSLIRGSTDTQYF
TRBV5-1	-	17	TRBJ2-3	-	TGCGCCAGCAGCTGGCGGGACAGCGGGGCCCGCACAGATACGCAGTATTTT	CASSWRDSGARTDTQYF
TRBV12-3/TRBV12-4	-	12	TRBJ1-6	-	TGTGCCAGCAGTTTAGCTCGGCAGACTACCCACTTT	CASSLARQTTHF
TRBV5-6	-	12	TRBJ2-1	-	TGTGCCAGCAGCTTGGCGGGGGATGAGCAGTTCTTC	CASSLAGDEQFF
TRBV27	-	14	TRBJ2-7	-	TGTGCCAGCAGGGAGACAGGGGACTACTACGAGCAGTACTTC	CASRETGDYYEQYF
TRBV6-5	-	13	TRBJ2-1	-	TGTGCCACCTCTAAGGCCTCCTACAATGAGCAGTTCTTC	CATSKASYNEQFF
TRBV15	-	16	TRBJ2-1	-	TGTGCCACCAGCACGCCTAGCGACGGGCCATACAATGAGCAGTTCTTC	CATSTPSDGPYNEQFF
TRBV2	-	15	TRBJ1-1	TRBD1	TGTGCCAGCAGTGGGAGGGGGCAGGGGCACACTGAAGCTTTCTTT	CASSGRGQGHTEAFF
TRBV6-2/TRBV6-3	-	16	TRBJ1-1	-	TGTGCCAGCAGTTCCGTAAACCTGGACAGTCCCCCTGAAGCTTTCTTT	CASSSVNLDSPPEAFF
TRBV19	-	14	TRBJ2-2	-	TGTGCCAGTAGTATAGAGTGGAGCACCGGGGAGCTGTTTTTT	CASSIEWSTGELFF
TRBV6-5	-	15	TRBJ2-1	TRBD2	TGTGCCAGCAGCCGGGCTAGCGGGGCGGACAATGAGCAGTTCTTC	CASSRASGADNEQFF
TRBV9	-	14	TRBJ1-1	-	TGTGCCAGCAGCGTAGGAAGTGAACTAGCTGAAGCTTTCTTT	CASSVGSELAEAFF
TRBV19	-	15	TRBJ2-5	-	TGTGCCAGTAGTATGTCAGGGCTCTCTCAAGAGACCCAGTACTTC	CASSMSGLSQETQYF
TRBV7-3	-	17	TRBJ2-2	TRBD2	TGTGCCAGCAGCTTAGTGGCTAGCGGCAGGAACACCGGGGAGCTGTTTTTT	CASSLVASGRNTGELFF
TRBV19	-	15	TRBJ1-2	-	TGTGCCAGTACTTACCCACAACAGGGCGTTTATGGCTACACCTTC	CASTYPQQGVYGYTF
TRBV11-2	few	16	TRBJ2-7	-	TGTGCCAGCAGCTTAGGAAGAGCAGAAACCCTCTACGAGCAGTACTTC	CASSLGRAETLYEQYF
TRBV28	-	14	TRBJ1-1	-	TGTGCCAGCAGTTGGGGCAGGGAGAACACTGAAGCTTTCTTT	CASSWGRENTEAFF
TRBV9	-	16	TRBJ1-1	-	TGTGCCAGCAGCTCCGACGCCGGGTCCTACAACACTGAAGCTTTCTTT	CASSSDAGSYNTEAFF
TRBV7-9	once	14	TRBJ2-1	TRBD2	TGTGCCAGCAGCCAAGGACTAGCGAACAATGAGCAGTTCTTC	CASSQGLANNEQFF
TRBV6-1	-	15	TRBJ1-1	-	TGTGCCAGCAGTGAAGGGGCAGGGTGGTTCGGATTGGCTTTCTTT	CASSEGAGWFGLAFF
TRBV27	-	14	TRBJ1-1	-	TGTGCCAGCAGTTCCAGTTGGGGGACGACTGAAGCTTTCTTT	CASSSSWGTTEAFF
TRBV6-5	-	13	TRBJ1-1	-	TGTGCCAGCAGCTATACAGGGTCCACTGAAGCTTTCTTT	CASSYTGSTEAFF
TRBV28	-	15	TRBJ2-5	TRBD2	TGTGCCACCAATTGGGGCGGGAGTGGGCAAGAGACCCAGTACTTC	CATNWGGSGQETQYF
TRBV10-3	-	13	TRBJ1-2	TRBD1	TGTGCCATCAGTGTAGGACAGGGGAATGGCTACACCTTC	CAISVGQGNGYTF
TRBV18	-	16	TRBJ2-1	-	TGTGCCAGCTCACCAAAGTTAAAGCGGGCAATGAATGAGCAGTTCTTC	CASSPKLKRAMNEQFF
TRBV29-1	-	16	TRBJ2-2	TRBD1	TGCAGCGTTCACCCTTCAGGGACAGGGTGCACCGGGGAGCTGTTTTTT	CSVHPSGTGCTGELFF
TRBV4-2	once	17	TRBJ1-6	TRBD1	TGTGCCAGCAGCCAAGAGGTTTCCGACAGGGGCAATTCACCCCTCCACTTT	CASSQEVSDRGNSPLHF
TRBV29-1	-	15	TRBJ2-1	-	TGCAGCGTTGAAGATCAAGCAGGGCCTGGGAATGAGCAGTTCTTC	CSVEDQAGPGNEQFF
TRBV27	-	15	TRBJ2-1	TRBD1	TGTGCCAGCAGTTTAAGGGGACAGGCATACAATGAGCAGTTCTTC	CASSLRGQAYNEQFF
TRBV5-1	-	14	TRBJ2-5	-	TGCGCCAGCAGCTCCGGACAGACTGAAGAGACCCAGTACTTC	CASSSGQTEETQYF
TRBV25-1	-	14	TRBJ2-2	-	TGTGCCAGCAGTGAGAACAGGAGGACCGGGGAGCTGTTTTTT	CASSENRRTGELFF
TRBV7-9	-	12	TRBJ2-7	-	TGTGCCAGCAGCTTTCTAACCTACGAGCAGTACTTC	CASSFLTYEQYF
TRBV20-1	-	17	TRBJ2-1	TRBD2	TGCAGTGCTAGTTCGGCTAGCGGGATTCTAAAAAACAATGAGCAGTTCTTC	CSASSASGILKNNEQFF
TRBV6-5	-	12	TRBJ2-7	-	TGTGCCAGCAGTCCAGGGTACGGCGAGCAGTACTTC	CASSPGYGEQYF
TRBV18	-	14	TRBJ1-5	-	TGTGCCAGCTCACCAGGGAATAGCAATCAGCCCCAGCATTTT	CASSPGNSNQPQHF
TRBV6-2/TRBV6-3	-	16	TRBJ2-3	-	TGTGCCAGCAGTTACTCGTGGAGCGGAATCACAGATACGCAGTATTTT	CASSYSWSGITDTQYF
TRBV2	-	14	TRBJ2-7	TRBD2	TGTGCCAGCAGGATAGCGGGAGGTACCTACGAGCAGTACTTC	CASRIAGGTYEQYF
TRBV5-4	-	14	TRBJ2-1	TRBD2	TGTGCCAGCCGCTTACTAGCGGGAGGGGGTGAGCAGTTCTTC	CASRLLAGGGEQFF
TRBV3-1/TRBV3-2	-	15	TRBJ2-3	-	TGTGCCAGCAGCCAGGATCCCCTACGCACAGATACGCAGTATTTT	CASSQDPLRTDTQYF
TRBV2	-	13	TRBJ2-1	-	TGTGCCAGCAGTACAGACCGGTATAATGAGCAGTTCTTC	CASSTDRYNEQFF
TRBV9	-	15	TRBJ2-3	-	TGTGCCAGCAGCGTAGGGACTACTGCCGAGGATACGCAGTATTTT	CASSVGTTAEDTQYF
TRBV5-1	-	14	TRBJ1-1	-	TGCGCCAGCAGCCCGGACACCTTGAACACTGAAGCTTTCTTT	CASSPDTLNTEAFF
TRBV5-6	-	15	TRBJ1-5	-	TGTGCCAGCAGCTTCCGGCGGGCAGGTCATCAGCCCCAGCATTTT	CASSFRRAGHQPQHF
TRBV7-9	-	13	TRBJ1-1	-	TGTGCCAGCAGCAACCTAAGGGGAGCTGAAGCTTTCTTT	CASSNLRGAEAFF
TRBV6-5	-	13	TRBJ2-7	-	TGTGCCAGCAGTTACTCGGAGGGAAACGAGCAGTACTTC	CASSYSEGNEQYF